A single sample gave rise to the 5 T cell receptor beta chains below, sequenced in a study of early T cells in non-severe SARS-CoV-2 infection. TCRdb reprocessed the 5' RACE reads with MiXCR, giving one entry per CDR3 protein. The data hold 30,000 to 40,000 distinct CDR3 sequences, with about 5.5% observed a single time. The sequenced sample was whole blood, obtained at baseline. The receptor source for this set is an adult who was a healthcare worker with PCR-confirmed SARS-CoV-2 infection or an uninfected control (not recorded which).

This clonotype was detected ten times or more. The gene calls are TRBV4-2 and TRBJ2-2; 8 bases match TRBD2. J was trimmed by 6 bases and V by 0 bases; bases with no gene match: 12. The CDR3 extends over 18 amino acids. Looked up from germline, CDR1 is LGHNA and CDR2 is YNFKEQ. As DNA, the CDR3 is TGTGCCAGCAGCCAAGAATCCAGCGGGAGCTGGGCCGCCGGGGAGCTGTTTTTT. Protein: CASSQESSGSWAAGELFF.

This clonotype was counted at least ten times. The chain carries TRBV12-3 or TRBV12-4 and TRBJ1-5; TRBD1 matches at 10 bases. The CDR3 sequence is 18 residues long. V dropped 3 bases and J dropped 4; count of bases not matched to a gene: 12. The CDR3 loop is CASSFRDRGIVANQPQHF. The CDR3 nucleotides read TGTGCCAGCAGTTTTAGGGACAGGGGTATCGTGGCTAATCAGCCCCAGCATTTT.

This clonotype was seen repeatedly, ten times or more. This rearrangement joins TRBV7-6 to TRBJ2-4; the D gene is possibly TRBD1 (7 bases). The V end was cut by 5 bases, the J end by 5 bases, with 19 bases between. The germline V gene encodes CDR1 SGHVS and CDR2 FNYEAQ. The CDR3 has 16 amino acids. CDR3 in amino acids: CASSPRTGQRENIQYF. CDR3 DNA: TGTGCCAGCAGCCCGCGAACGGGACAGCGGGAAAACATTCAGTACTTC.

This clonotype was observed many times. The chain carries TRBV19 and TRBJ2-7; TRBD2 aligns across 8 bases. Germline CDR1 LNHDA, CDR2 SQIVND (reference sequence). The CDR3 extends over 15 amino acids. V trimming: 4 bases; J trimming: 2 bases; junction bases outside the gene matches: 7. Here the CDR3 DNA reads TGTGCCAGTAGTACCCAGGGACTAGGAGCCTACGAGCAGTACTTC. As protein: CASSTQGLGAYEQYF.

The sample holds a few counts of this clonotype. The gene calls are TRBV6-1 and TRBJ1-4, with D unclear. The V gene's germline CDR1 is MNHNS and CDR2 SASEGT. The CDR3 has 14 residues. Trimming removed 5 bases at V and 7 bases at J, with 14 bases between. The CDR3 region is CASSRAAVGEKLFF. In DNA, the CDR3 is TGTGCCAGCAGTAGGGCAGCAGTAGGTGAAAAACTGTTTTTT.